This TCR beta chain emerged from a study of cytomegalovirus exposure and HLA in healthy donors. About this clone itself: Its antigen is undetermined.

The PCR had 60 Vbeta and 13 Jbeta primers. In the original workflow: Unique TCR beta chains totaled roughly 80 million in a later count, with roughly 11 million of them shared. Assay: immunoSEQ multiplex PCR; the TCRdb copy retains only in-frame clones and omits some. The DNA was the basis for D and trimming; V, J and clone size are from that table. The repertoire has around 170,000 clones, about 65% of them found once; the top ten carry approximately 1.4%. Whole-study findings and limits: Later analysis suggested links between common viral pathogens and several top significant clusters. Earlier analysis found most TCR beta V segments productive about 87% or about 30% of the time.

The TCR was taken from a girl aged 5 to 17 in good health and CMV-seronegative. The sequenced material came from PBMCs.

CDR3 protein: CASSPVGAREKLFF. The CDR3 DNA reads as TGTGCCAGCAGCCCAGTAGGAGCACGGGAAAAACTGTTTTTT. V and J are TRBV7-6 and TRBJ1-4; D is unclear. CDR1 is SGHVS, CDR2 FNYEAQ, per germline. V dropped 5 bases and J dropped 8 bases, with 15 bases sitting between them. The CDR3 runs 14 residues.